A selection of T cell receptor beta chains follows, all from one sample in a study of blood T cell repertoires in COVID-19. Method: immunoSEQ multiplex PCR; TCRdb's copy keeps in-frame clones and lacks some. The table includes about 170,000 clones, 70% to 90% detected once. Sequenced input: peripheral blood. The receptors originated from a man aged 40-55 years who had recovered from COVID-19. CDR3s include the opening cysteine and the closing phenylalanine or tryptophan. A D gene is named only where the DNA matches it firmly. Clone size is stated in some rows and not others, as once, few, many or a class when expanded.

>TRBJ2-7|TRBV5-5|NA|NA
CASSFGSRGAYEQYF
TGTGCCAGCAGCTTCGGGTCCCGGGGGGCATACGAGCAGTACTTC
>TRBJ2-7|TRBV7-9|NA|TRBD1
CASSARQGSSYEQYF
TGTGCCAGCAGCGCCCGACAGGGGAGCTCCTACGAGCAGTACTTC
>TRBJ2-5|TRBV2|few|NA
CASSAPRTLEETQYF
TGTGCCAGCAGCGCACCCCGGACACTCGAAGAGACCCAGTACTTC
>TRBJ1-5|TRBV7-2|few|NA
CASSSQGSNQPQHF
TGTGCCAGCAGTTCACAGGGTAGCAATCAGCCCCAGCATTTT
>TRBJ1-2|TRBV9|NA|TRBD1
CASSLLDRGYGGYTF
TGTGCCAGCAGCTTACTTGACAGGGGCTATGGCGGCTACACCTTC
>TRBJ2-3|TRBV7-2|NA|NA
CASSPSLDTQYF
TGTGCCAGCAGCCCGTCTCTGGATACGCAGTATTTT
>TRBJ2-1|TRBV9|once|NA
CASSVSSHEQFF
TGTGCCAGCAGCGTGTCCTCCCATGAGCAGTTCTTC
>TRBJ2-1|TRBV9|NA|TRBD2
CASSVGGLAGDEQFF
TGTGCCAGCAGCGTAGGAGGGCTAGCGGGGGACGAGCAGTTCTTC
>TRBJ1-4|TRBV11-2|NA|TRBD1
CASSPQGLDEKLFF
TGTGCCAGCAGCCCACAGGGGTTGGATGAAAAACTGTTTTTT
>TRBJ1-1|TRBV7-9|few|NA
CASSLSENTEAFF
TGTGCCAGCAGCTTATCAGAAAACACTGAAGCTTTCTTT
>TRBJ1-5|TRBV10-3|NA|NA
CAISTGSQPQHF
TGTGCCATCAGCACAGGGAGTCAGCCCCAGCATTTT
>TRBJ2-5|TRBV6-5|NA|TRBD2
CASKAGGTQYF
TGTGCCAGCAAAGCGGGAGGTACCCAGTACTTC
>TRBJ1-3|TRBV7-9|NA|TRBD1
CASSYQGADTIYF
TGTGCCAGCAGCTATCAGGGGGCAGACACCATATATTTT
>TRBJ2-5|TRBV29-1|NA|NA
CSVESFYGTQYF
TGCAGCGTTGAGTCCTTCTATGGGACCCAGTACTTC